Listed below are T cell receptor beta chains from one sample, sequenced in a study of blood T cell repertoires in COVID-19. The repertoire was sequenced with immunoSEQ multiplex PCR; TCRdb's copy has only in-frame clones and lacks some. The sample shows about 87,000 clones, around 86% of them seen only once. The sequenced sample consisted of peripheral blood. These TCRs come from a woman aged 70-85 years with acute or convalescent COVID-19. CDR3s include the opening cysteine and the closing phenylalanine or tryptophan. A D gene is named only where the DNA matches it firmly. Clone size, where shown, is once, few, many, or a class for clones that have expanded.

V gene	clone size	D gene	J gene	CDR3 protein	CDR3 DNA
TRBV11-3	NA	NA	TRBJ2-5	CASSFRQGPPETQYF	TGTGCCAGCAGCTTTCGGCAGGGGCCCCCAGAGACCCAGTACTTC
TRBV5-1	NA	NA	TRBJ2-5	CASSFTSSVETQYF	TGCGCCAGCAGCTTCACTAGTTCGGTAGAGACCCAGTACTTC
TRBV5-5	NA	TRBD1	TRBJ1-6	CASSLRRGQTNSPLHF	TGTGCCAGCAGCTTGAGAAGGGGGCAAACGAATTCACCCCTCCACTTT
TRBV9	NA	NA	TRBJ2-2	CASSVRFANTGELFF	TGTGCCAGCAGCGTGAGGTTCGCGAACACCGGGGAGCTGTTTTTT
TRBV5-4	once	NA	TRBJ1-2	CASSYRAESNYGYTF	TGTGCCAGCAGCTACCGCGCCGAATCTAACTATGGCTACACCTTC
TRBV18	NA	TRBD1	TRBJ1-2	CASSPDRGNNYGYTF	TGTGCCAGCTCACCGGACAGGGGGAATAACTATGGCTACACCTTC
TRBV5-1	NA	NA	TRBJ2-3	CASSSLSSANTQYF	TGCGCCAGCAGCTCTCTATCATCCGCCAATACGCAGTATTTT
TRBV7-6	NA	NA	TRBJ2-5	CASSLAGGKETQYF	TGTGCCAGCAGCTTAGCGGGGGGAAAAGAGACCCAGTACTTC
TRBV14	NA	NA	TRBJ2-5	CASSQALRQETQYF	TGTGCCAGCAGCCAAGCTCTGCGACAAGAGACCCAGTACTTC
TRBV13	NA	NA	TRBJ2-5	CASSATGPQETQYF	TGTGCCAGCAGCGCCACAGGGCCACAAGAGACCCAGTACTTC
TRBV27	NA	NA	TRBJ2-3	CASALDGNTQYF	TGTGCCAGCGCCCTGGACGGGAATACGCAGTATTTT
TRBV2	few	NA	TRBJ1-5	CASSGGSLFMGSNQPQHF	TGTGCCAGCAGTGGAGGGTCCCTCTTCATGGGGAGCAATCAGCCCCAGCATTTT
TRBV5-1	NA	TRBD1	TRBJ1-1	CASIFPGQGSTEAFF	TGCGCCAGTATATTTCCGGGACAGGGATCCACTGAAGCTTTCTTT
TRBV28	NA	TRBD1	TRBJ1-6	CASSPRQVQGAWSPLHF	TGTGCCAGCAGTCCACGACAGGTACAGGGGGCCTGGTCACCCCTCCACTTT
TRBV2	few	TRBD1	TRBJ2-6	CASSQGAGANVLTF	TGTGCCAGCAGTCAGGGGGCTGGGGCCAACGTCCTGACTTTC
TRBV3-1/TRBV3-2	NA	NA	TRBJ1-1	CASSESMNTEAFF	TGTGCCAGCAGCGAGAGTATGAACACTGAAGCTTTCTTT
TRBV5-1	NA	NA	TRBJ2-3	CASSLGNGQGPRTDTQYF	TGCGCCAGCAGCTTGGGTAACGGGCAGGGGCCACGCACAGATACGCAGTATTTT